This T cell receptor (beta chain) was obtained from a study of OX40 agonist ivuxolimab in advanced cancers. Turning to this clone: What it recognizes is unknown. Different DNA sequences within this sample yield the same CDR3.

The V gene lost 8 bases and the J gene lost 6 bases, with 5 bases spanning the gap. Germline CDR1 MNHEY, CDR2 SMNVEV (reference sequence). The CDR3 extends over 11 amino acids. Overall study findings and caveats: With doses of 0.1 to 3.0 mg/kg, CD4+ and CD8+ blood T cells had undergone clonal expansion by week 6. In a subset of nonresponders, normalized T-cell clonal expansion was also low. Not determined was the antigen specificity of the expanded peripheral T cells.

Repertoires were generated with immunoSEQ multiplex PCR, while TCRdb's copy carries only in-frame clones and drops some. The sample records about 78,000 clones, approximately 81% being singletons. Here the sequenced sample was CD4+ or CD8+ T cells sorted from blood, taken in a trial of the OX40 agonist ivuxolimab. The chain recombines TRBV27 with TRBJ1-6, with a tentative D call TRBD1 (5 bases). The clonotype was recovered from an adult with an advanced solid tumor such as melanoma, head and neck, liver or kidney cancer. The CDR3 spells CASGGNSPLHF. The CDR3 DNA follows: TGTGCCAGCGGGGGTAATTCACCCCTCCACTTT.